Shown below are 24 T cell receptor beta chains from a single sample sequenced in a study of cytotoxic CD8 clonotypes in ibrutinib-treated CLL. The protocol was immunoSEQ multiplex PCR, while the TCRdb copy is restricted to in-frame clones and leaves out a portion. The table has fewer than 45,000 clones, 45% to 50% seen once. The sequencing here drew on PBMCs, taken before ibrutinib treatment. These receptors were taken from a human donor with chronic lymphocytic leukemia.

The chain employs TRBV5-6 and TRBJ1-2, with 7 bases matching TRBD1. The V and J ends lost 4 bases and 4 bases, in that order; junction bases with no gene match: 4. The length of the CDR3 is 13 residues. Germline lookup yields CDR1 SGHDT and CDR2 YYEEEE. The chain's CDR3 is CASSPRGGYGYTF. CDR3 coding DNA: TGTGCCAGCAGCCCCAGGGGGGGCTATGGCTACACCTTC.

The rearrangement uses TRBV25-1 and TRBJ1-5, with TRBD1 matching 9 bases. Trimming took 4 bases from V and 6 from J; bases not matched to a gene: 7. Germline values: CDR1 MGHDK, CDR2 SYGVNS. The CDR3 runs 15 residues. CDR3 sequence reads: CASSGAGTGFQPQHF. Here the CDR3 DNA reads TGTGCCAGCAGTGGGGCCGGGACAGGGTTTCAGCCCCAGCATTTT.

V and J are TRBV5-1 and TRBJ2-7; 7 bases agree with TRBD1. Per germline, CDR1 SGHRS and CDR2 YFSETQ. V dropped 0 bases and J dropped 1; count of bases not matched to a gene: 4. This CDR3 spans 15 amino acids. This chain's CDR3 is CASSLEGQSSYEQYF. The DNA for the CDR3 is TGCGCCAGCAGCTTGGAGGGACAGAGTTCCTACGAGCAGTACTTC.

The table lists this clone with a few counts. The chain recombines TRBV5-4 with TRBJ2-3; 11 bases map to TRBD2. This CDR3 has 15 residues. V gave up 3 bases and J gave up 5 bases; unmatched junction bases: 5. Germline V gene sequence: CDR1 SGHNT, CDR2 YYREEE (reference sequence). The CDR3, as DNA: TGTGCCAGCAGCTCGACTAGCGGGAATAGAGATACGCAGTATTTT. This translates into CASSSTSGNRDTQYF.

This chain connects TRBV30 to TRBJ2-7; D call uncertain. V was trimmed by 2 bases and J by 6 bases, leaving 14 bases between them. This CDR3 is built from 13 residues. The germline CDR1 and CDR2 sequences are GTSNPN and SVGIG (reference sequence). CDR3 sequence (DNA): TGTGCCTGGAGTATGAATGTGAGGAGCGAGCAGTACTTC. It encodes CAWSMNVRSEQYF.

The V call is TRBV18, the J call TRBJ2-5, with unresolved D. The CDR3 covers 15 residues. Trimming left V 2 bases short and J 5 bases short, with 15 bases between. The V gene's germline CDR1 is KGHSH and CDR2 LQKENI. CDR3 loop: CASSPSTWVGETQYF. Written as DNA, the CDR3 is TGTGCCAGCTCACCATCGACTTGGGTAGGGGAGACCCAGTACTTC.

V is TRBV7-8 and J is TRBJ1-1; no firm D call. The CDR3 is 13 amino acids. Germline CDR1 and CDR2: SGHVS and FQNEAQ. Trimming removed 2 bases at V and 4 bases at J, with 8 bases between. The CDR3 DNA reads TGTGCCAGCAGCTTAACGTTCGGCACTGAAGCTTTCTTT. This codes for CASSLTFGTEAFF. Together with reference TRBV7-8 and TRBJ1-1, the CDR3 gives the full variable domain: GAGVSQSPRYKVAKRGQDVALRCDPISGHVSLFWYQQALGQGPEFLTYFQNEAQLDKSGLPSDRFFAERPEGSVSTLKIQRTQQEDSAVYLCASSLTFGTEAFFGQGTRLTVV.

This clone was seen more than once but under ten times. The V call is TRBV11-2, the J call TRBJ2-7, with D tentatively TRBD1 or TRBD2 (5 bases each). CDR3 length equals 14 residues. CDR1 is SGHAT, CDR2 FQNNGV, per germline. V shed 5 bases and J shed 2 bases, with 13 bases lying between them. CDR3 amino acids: CASSIVRDAYEQYF. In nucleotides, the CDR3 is TGTGCCAGCAGCATCGTCCGGGACGCCTACGAGCAGTACTTC.

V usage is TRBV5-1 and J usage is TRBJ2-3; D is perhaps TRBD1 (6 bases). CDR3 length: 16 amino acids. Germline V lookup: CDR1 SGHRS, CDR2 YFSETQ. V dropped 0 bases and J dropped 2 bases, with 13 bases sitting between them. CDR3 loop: CASSLVAGVSTDTQYF. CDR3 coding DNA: TGCGCCAGCAGCTTGGTCGCAGGGGTGTCCACAGATACGCAGTATTTT.

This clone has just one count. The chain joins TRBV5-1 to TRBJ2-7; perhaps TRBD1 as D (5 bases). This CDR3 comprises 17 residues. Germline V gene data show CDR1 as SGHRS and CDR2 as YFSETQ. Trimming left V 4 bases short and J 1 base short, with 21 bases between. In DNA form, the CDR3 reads TGCGCCAGCAGCCCGGTGGTCGACAGTCAAGCTTCCTACGAGCAGTACTTC. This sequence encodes CASSPVVDSQASYEQYF.

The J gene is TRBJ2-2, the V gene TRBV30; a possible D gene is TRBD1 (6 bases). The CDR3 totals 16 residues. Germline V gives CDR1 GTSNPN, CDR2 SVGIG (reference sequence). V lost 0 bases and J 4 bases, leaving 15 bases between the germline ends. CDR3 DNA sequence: TGTGCCTGGAGTGTACTGAACAGGGTCAGCACCGGGGAGCTGTTTTTT. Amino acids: CAWSVLNRVSTGELFF.

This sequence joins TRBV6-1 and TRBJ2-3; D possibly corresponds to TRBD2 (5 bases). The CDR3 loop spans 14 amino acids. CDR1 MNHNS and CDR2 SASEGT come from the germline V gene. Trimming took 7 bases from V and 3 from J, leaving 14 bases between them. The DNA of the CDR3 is TGTGCCAGCAATTCGGGGTGGATTACAGATACGCAGTATTTT. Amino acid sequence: CASNSGWITDTQYF.

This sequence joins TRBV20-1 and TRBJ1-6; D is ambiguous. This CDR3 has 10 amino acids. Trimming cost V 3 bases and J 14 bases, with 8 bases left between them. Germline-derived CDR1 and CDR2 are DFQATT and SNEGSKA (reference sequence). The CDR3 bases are TGCAGTGCTAGCTCCGGCGCCCTCCACTTT. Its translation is CSASSGALHF.

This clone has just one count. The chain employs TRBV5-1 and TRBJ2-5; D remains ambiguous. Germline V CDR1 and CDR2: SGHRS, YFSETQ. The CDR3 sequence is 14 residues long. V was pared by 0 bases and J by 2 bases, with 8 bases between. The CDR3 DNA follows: TGCGCCAGCAGCTTGGTCCTGACGCAAGAGACCCAGTACTTC. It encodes CASSLVLTQETQYF.

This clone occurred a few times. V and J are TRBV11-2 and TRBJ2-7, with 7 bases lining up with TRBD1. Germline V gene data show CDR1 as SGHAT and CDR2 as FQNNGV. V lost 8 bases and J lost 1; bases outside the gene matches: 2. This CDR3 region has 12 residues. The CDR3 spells CASGQDSYEQYF. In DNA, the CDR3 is TGTGCCAGCGGACAGGATTCCTACGAGCAGTACTTC.

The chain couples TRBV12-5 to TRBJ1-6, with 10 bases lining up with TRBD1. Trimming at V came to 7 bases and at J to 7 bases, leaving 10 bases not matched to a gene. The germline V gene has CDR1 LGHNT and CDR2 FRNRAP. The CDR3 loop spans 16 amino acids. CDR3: CASALTGGAWNSPLHF. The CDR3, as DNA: TGTGCTAGTGCCTTGACAGGGGGCGCATGGAATTCACCCCTCCACTTT.

Here the CDR3 reads CASSLDRGNGYTF. DNA for the CDR3: TGTGCCAGCAGTTTAGACAGGGGAAATGGCTACACCTTC. This chain joins TRBV27 and TRBJ1-2; 8 nucleotides agree with TRBD1. CDR3 length: 13 residues. V dropped 2 bases and J dropped 6; count of bases not matched to a gene: 2. Germline V CDR1 and CDR2: MNHEY, SMNVEV (reference sequence).

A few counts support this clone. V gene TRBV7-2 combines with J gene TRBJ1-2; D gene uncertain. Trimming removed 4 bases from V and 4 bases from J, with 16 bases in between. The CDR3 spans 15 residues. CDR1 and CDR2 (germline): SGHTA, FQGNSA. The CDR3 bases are TGTGCCAGCAGCTCCGCGGGAGGGCGGAGCTATGGCTACACCTTC. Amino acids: CASSSAGGRSYGYTF.

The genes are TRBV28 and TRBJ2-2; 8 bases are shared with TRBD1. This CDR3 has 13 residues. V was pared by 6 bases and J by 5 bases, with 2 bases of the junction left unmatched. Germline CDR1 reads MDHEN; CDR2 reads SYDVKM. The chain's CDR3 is CASRTGVTGELFF. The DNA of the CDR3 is TGTGCCAGCAGGACAGGGGTGACCGGGGAGCTGTTTTTT.

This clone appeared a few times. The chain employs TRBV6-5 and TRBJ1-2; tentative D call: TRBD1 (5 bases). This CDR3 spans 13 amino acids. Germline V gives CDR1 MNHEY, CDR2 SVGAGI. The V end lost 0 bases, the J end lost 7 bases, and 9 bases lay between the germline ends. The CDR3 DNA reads TGTGCCAGCAGTTACTCAGGGGATTTTGGCTACACCTTC. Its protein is CASSYSGDFGYTF.

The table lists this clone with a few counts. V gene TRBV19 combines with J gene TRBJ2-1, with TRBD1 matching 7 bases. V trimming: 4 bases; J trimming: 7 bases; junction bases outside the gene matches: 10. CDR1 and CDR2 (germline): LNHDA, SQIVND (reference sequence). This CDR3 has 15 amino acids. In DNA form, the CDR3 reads TGTGCCAGTAGTAAGAGCCAGGGGGTTGGAAATGAGCAGTTCTTC. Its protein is CASSKSQGVGNEQFF.

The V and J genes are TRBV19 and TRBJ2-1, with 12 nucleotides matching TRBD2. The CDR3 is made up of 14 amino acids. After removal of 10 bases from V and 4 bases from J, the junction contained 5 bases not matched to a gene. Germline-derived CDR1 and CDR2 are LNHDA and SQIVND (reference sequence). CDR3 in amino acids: CATTTSGGYNEQFF. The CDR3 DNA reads TGTGCCACCACGACTAGCGGGGGATACAATGAGCAGTTCTTC.

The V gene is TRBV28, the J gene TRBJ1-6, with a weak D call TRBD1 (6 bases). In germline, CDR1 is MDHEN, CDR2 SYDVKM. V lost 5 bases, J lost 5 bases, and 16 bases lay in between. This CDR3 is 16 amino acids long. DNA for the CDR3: TGTGCCAGCAGTATCGACAGGAGACCACATAATTCACCCCTCCACTTT. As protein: CASSIDRRPHNSPLHF.

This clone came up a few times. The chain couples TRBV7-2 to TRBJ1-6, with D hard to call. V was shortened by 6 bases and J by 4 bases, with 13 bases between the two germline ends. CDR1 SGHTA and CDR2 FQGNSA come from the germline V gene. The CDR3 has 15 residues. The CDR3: CASSLGSPYNSPLHF. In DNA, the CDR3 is TGTGCCAGCAGTCTAGGGTCTCCATATAATTCACCCCTCCACTTT.